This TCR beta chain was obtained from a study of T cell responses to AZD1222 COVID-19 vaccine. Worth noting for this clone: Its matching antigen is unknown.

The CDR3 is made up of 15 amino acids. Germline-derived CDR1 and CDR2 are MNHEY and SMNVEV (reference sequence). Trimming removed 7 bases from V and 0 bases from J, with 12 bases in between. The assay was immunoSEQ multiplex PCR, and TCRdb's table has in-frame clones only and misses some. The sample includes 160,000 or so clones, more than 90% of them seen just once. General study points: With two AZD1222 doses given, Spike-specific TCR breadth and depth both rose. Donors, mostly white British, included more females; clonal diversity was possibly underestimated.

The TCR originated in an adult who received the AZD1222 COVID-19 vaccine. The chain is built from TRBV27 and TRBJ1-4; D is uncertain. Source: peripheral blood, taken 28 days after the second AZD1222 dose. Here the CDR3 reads CASTWTTATNEKLFF. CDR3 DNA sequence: TGTGCCAGCACTTGGACGACGGCAACTAATGAAAAACTGTTTTTT.